Following are 13 T cell receptor beta chains from one sample sequenced in a study of Ad26.COV2.S vaccination and SARS-CoV-2 variants. Treatment reported: 15 to 20 received Ad26.COV2.S at low or high dose, single or two shots; a few received placebo; per-sample allocation not given. Sample collection was performed on day 63 after the first vaccine or placebo injection. TCRdb's copy holds only in-frame clones and misses some; the assay was immunoSEQ multiplex PCR. The sample shows roughly 450,000 clones, approximately 92% of them seen only once. The specimen comprised peripheral blood, sampled in a trial of Ad26.COV2.S vaccine versus placebo. Receptors originate from a person between 18 and 65 years old who received the Ad26.COV2.S COVID-19 vaccine or a placebo.

V gene TRBV5-1 combines with J gene TRBJ1-3; a weak D match, TRBD1 (6 bases). Trimming left V 5 bases short and J 3 bases short, with 9 bases between. This CDR3 has 13 residues. CDR1 and CDR2 from the germline V gene are SGHRS and YFSETQ. The CDR3 DNA reads TGCGCCAGCAGTTCAGGGGATGGAAACACCATATATTTT. It yields the protein CASSSGDGNTIYF. The full variable domain, rest sourced from reference TRBV5-1 and TRBJ1-3, is KAGVTQTPRYLIKTRGQQVTLSCSPISGHRSVSWYQQTPGQGLQFLFEYFSETQRNKGNFPGRFSGRQFSNSRSEMNVSTLELGDSALYLCASSSGDGNTIYFGEGSWLTVV.

The rearrangement uses TRBV10-3 and TRBJ2-5; TRBD1 is a possible D gene (6 bases). Germline assignment: CDR1 ENHRY and CDR2 SYGVKD. This CDR3 has 11 amino acids. V was trimmed by 3 bases and J by 7 bases, leaving 6 bases between them. The CDR3 spells CAISEQGTQYF. For the CDR3, the DNA is TGTGCCATCAGTGAACAGGGGACCCAGTACTTC.

The gene calls are TRBV18 and TRBJ2-3; no reliable D call. Trimming pared 6 bases from V and 2 bases from J, leaving 9 bases between. The CDR3 length is 13 residues. Germline V gene data show CDR1 as KGHSH and CDR2 as LQKENI. The CDR3 sequence: CASSPTYTDTQYF. The CDR3 DNA follows: TGTGCCAGCTCGCCCACCTACACAGATACGCAGTATTTT. Complete variable domain (other parts from reference TRBV18 and TRBJ2-3): NAGVMQNPRHLVRRRGQEARLRCSPMKGHSHVYWYRQLPEEGLKFMVYLQKENIIDESGMPKERFSAEFPKEGPSILRIQQVVRGDSAAYFCASSPTYTDTQYFGPGTRLTVL.

V and J are TRBV7-8 and TRBJ2-6; 10 nucleotides match TRBD1. Germline trimming cut 5 bases from V and 4 bases from J; bases unmatched to any gene: 11. This CDR3 contains 18 residues. Germline V gives CDR1 SGHVS, CDR2 FQNEAQ. This chain's CDR3 is CASSRGQGQQAGANVLTF. Here the CDR3 DNA reads TGTGCCAGCAGCCGGGGACAGGGGCAGCAGGCCGGGGCCAACGTCCTGACTTTC.

This clone was seen only once. The V gene is TRBV4-3, the J gene TRBJ2-7, with TRBD1 matching 10 bases. The CDR3 extends over 16 amino acids. Germline CDR1 is LGHNA and CDR2 is YSLEER. Unmatched junction bases numbered 8, after V lost 5 bases and J lost 1 base. CDR3 in DNA: TGCGCCAGCAGCTACTCCGGGACAGGGGAGTCCTACGAGCAGTACTTC. Its translation: CASSYSGTGESYEQYF.

The gene calls are TRBV7-3 and TRBJ2-5; D gene uncertain. Germline loops: CDR1 SGHTA, CDR2 FQGTGA. The CDR3 is 16 amino acids. Deletions cut 4 bases from V and 1 base from J, with 16 bases between. In DNA form, the CDR3 reads TGTGCCAGCAGCTCAGTCCGTCGAGACTTCCAAGAGACCCAGTACTTC. Translating gives CASSSVRRDFQETQYF.

The genes are TRBV18 and TRBJ1-1; D uncertain. This CDR3 is built from 14 residues. With 1 base removed from V and 0 bases from J, the gap between germline ends came to 6 bases. Germline CDR1 is KGHSH and CDR2 is LQKENI. The CDR3 DNA follows: TGTGCCAGCTCACCACTAGACTTGAACACTGAAGCTTTCTTT. The encoded protein is CASSPLDLNTEAFF.

V is TRBV6-2 or TRBV6-3 and J is TRBJ2-6; D is uncertain. The CDR3 runs to 14 residues. CDR1 and CDR2 from the germline V gene are MNHEY and SVGEGT. The V end was cut by 6 bases, the J end by 1 base, with 7 bases between. CDR3 region: CASSDQSGANVLTF. In nucleotides, the CDR3 is TGTGCCAGCAGCGACCAGTCTGGGGCCAACGTCCTGACTTTC.

J is TRBJ1-2 and V is TRBV5-1; D is undetermined. The V gene lost 2 bases and the J gene lost 2 bases, with 7 bases spanning the gap. CDR1 is SGHRS and CDR2 is YFSETQ in the germline V gene. The CDR3 runs to 13 residues. The CDR3 sequence: CASSFAVNYGYTF. The DNA for the CDR3 is TGCGCCAGCAGCTTCGCTGTAAACTATGGCTACACCTTC.

The rearrangement links TRBV5-1 to TRBJ2-7, with 7 bases identical to TRBD2. The CDR3 has 17 residues. J was trimmed by 2 bases and V by 3 bases; bases with no gene match: 14. Germline loops: CDR1 SGHRS, CDR2 YFSETQ. The CDR3 nucleotides read TGCGCCAGCAGCTCTGGGATGGTAGCGGGTCGACCCTACGAGCAGTACTTC. It translates to CASSSGMVAGRPYEQYF.

This clone was seen a few times. CDR3 loop: CASRTGNSGNTIYF. As DNA, the CDR3 is TGCGCCAGCCGGACTGGGAACTCTGGAAACACCATATATTTT. J is TRBJ1-3 and V is TRBV5-1; unclear D gene. The V gene lost 7 bases and the J gene lost 0 bases, with 11 bases spanning the gap. The CDR3 has 14 amino acids. Per germline, CDR1 SGHRS and CDR2 YFSETQ.

This clone was found many times. The chain joins TRBV6-1 to TRBJ2-3; no firm D call. Trimming left V 2 bases short and J 6 bases short, with 12 bases between. CDR3 length: 14 amino acids. In germline, CDR1 is MNHNS, CDR2 SASEGT. The DNA of the CDR3 is TGTGCCAGCAGTGAAATCCAGGATTACGATACGCAGTATTTT. This sequence encodes CASSEIQDYDTQYF.

The chain links TRBV7-6 to TRBJ2-7; 7 bases line up with TRBD1. Germline CDR1 is SGHVS and CDR2 is FNYEAQ. The CDR3 loop spans 15 amino acids. Trimming removed 3 bases from V and 0 bases from J; junction bases left unmatched: 5. The DNA for the CDR3 is TGTGCCAGCAGCTTGACGGGACAGTACTCCTACGAGCAGTACTTC. This encodes CASSLTGQYSYEQYF.